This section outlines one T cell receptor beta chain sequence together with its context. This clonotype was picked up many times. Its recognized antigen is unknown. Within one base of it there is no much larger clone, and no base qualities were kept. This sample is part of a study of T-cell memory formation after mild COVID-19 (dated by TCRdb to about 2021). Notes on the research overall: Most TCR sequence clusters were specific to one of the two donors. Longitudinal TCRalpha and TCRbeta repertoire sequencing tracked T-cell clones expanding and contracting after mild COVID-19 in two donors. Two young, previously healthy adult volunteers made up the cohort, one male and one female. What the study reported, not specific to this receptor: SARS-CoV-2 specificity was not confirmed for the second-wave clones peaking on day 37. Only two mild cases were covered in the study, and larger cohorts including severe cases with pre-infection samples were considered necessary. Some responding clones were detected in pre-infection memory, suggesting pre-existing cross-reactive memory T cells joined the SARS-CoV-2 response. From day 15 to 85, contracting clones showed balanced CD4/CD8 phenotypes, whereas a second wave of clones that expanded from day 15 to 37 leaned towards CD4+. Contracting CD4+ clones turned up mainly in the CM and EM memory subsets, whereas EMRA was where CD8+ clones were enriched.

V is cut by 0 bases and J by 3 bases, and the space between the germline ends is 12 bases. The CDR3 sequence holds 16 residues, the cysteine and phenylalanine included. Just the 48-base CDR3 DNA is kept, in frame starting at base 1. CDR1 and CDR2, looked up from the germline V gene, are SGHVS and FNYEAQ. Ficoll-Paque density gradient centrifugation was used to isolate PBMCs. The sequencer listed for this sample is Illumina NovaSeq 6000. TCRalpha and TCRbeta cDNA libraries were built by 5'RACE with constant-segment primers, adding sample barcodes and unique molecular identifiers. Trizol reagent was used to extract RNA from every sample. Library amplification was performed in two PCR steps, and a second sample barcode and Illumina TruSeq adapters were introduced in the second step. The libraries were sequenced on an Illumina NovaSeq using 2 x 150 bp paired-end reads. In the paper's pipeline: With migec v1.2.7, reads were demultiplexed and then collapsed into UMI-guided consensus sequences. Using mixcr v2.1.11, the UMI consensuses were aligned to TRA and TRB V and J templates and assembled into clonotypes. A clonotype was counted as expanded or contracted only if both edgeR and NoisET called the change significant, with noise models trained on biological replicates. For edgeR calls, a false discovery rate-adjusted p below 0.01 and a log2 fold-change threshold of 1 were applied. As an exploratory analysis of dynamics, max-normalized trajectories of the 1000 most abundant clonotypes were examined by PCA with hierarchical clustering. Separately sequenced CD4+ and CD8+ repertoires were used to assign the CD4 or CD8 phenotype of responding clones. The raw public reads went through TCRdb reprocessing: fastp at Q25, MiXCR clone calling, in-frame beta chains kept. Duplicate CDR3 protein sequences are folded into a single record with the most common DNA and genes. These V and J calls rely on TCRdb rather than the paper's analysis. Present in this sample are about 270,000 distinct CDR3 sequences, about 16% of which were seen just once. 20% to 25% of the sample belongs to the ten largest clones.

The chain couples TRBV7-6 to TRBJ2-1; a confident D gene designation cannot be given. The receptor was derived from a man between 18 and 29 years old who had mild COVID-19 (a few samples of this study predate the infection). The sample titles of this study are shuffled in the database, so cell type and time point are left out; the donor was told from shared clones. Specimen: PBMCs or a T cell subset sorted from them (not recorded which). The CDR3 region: CASSLASTSNYNEQFF. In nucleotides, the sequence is TGTGCCAGCAGCTTAGCTAGTACCTCTAACTACAATGAGCAGTTCTTC. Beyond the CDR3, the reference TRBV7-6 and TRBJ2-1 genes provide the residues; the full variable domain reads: GAGVSQSPRYKVTKRGQDVALRCDPISGHVSLYWYRQALGQGPEFLTYFNYEAQQDKSGLPNDRFSAERPEGSISTLTIQRTEQRDSAMYRCASSLASTSNYNEQFFGPGTRLTVL.